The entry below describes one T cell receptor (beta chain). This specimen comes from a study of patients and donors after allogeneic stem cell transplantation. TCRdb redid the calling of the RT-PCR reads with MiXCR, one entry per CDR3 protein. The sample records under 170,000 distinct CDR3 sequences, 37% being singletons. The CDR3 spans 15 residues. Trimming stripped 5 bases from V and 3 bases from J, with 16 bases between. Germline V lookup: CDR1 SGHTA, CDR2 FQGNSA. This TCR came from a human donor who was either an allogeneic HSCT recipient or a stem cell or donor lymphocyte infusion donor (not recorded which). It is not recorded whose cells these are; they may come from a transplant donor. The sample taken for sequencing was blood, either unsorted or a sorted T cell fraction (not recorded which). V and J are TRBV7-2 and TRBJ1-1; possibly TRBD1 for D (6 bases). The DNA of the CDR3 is TGTGCCAGCAGCCCCACAGGGTTTTCGGACACTGAAGCTTTCTTT. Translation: CASSPTGFSDTEAFF.